The 17 T cell receptor beta chains below come from one sample, sequenced in a study of cytomegalovirus exposure and HLA in healthy donors (dated by TCRdb to the late 2010s). Library creation used the immunoSEQ multiplex PCR assay. Sourced from immuneACCESS, this table was stored by TCRdb with only in-frame sequences that have V and J called. A share of the clones is absent; for the studies checked, an unresolved V gene accounts for under half, and the remainder has no known explanation. The sample includes approximately 230,000 clones, with about 90% observed a single time. Of the sample, around 11% is held by the ten largest clones. Sequencing was carried out using PBMCs. These receptors came from a man aged 18-30 years in good health and CMV-seropositive.

This clone was recorded once. The chain combines TRBV9 with TRBJ2-5; TRBD2 matches at 11 bases. Germline assignment: CDR1 SGDLS and CDR2 YYNGEE. The CDR3 contains 17 residues. J was trimmed by 2 bases and V by 2 bases; bases with no gene match: 8. Written as DNA, the CDR3 is TGTGCCAGCAGCGTCGGACGACTAGCGGGGAGACAAGAGACCCAGTACTTC. Its translation: CASSVGRLAGRQETQYF.

The chain employs TRBV7-9 and TRBJ1-2, with D uncertain. Germline values: CDR1 SEHNR, CDR2 FQNEAQ (reference sequence). The CDR3 has 16 amino acids. V gave up 5 bases and J gave up 1 base, with 17 bases separating them. Written as DNA, the CDR3 is TGTGCCAGCAGCCCCCCCAGGACGGCGGTTAACTATGGCTACACCTTC. Amino acids: CASSPPRTAVNYGYTF.

CDR3 DNA: TGTGCCTTAAGTCCAGGACTCCAAGAGACCCAGTACTTC. Translating gives CALSPGLQETQYF. The chain links TRBV30 to TRBJ2-5; D may be TRBD2 (5 bases). The V gene's germline CDR1 is GTSNPN and CDR2 SVGIG (reference sequence). V lost 7 bases to trimming and J lost 1 base, with 13 bases between them. The CDR3 is 13 residues long.

V and J are TRBV5-1 and TRBJ2-1; 11 nucleotides agree with TRBD2. The V and J ends lost 5 bases and 9 bases, in that order; junction bases with no gene match: 7. The CDR3 extends over 14 amino acids. CDR1 and CDR2 from the germline V gene are SGHRS and YFSETQ. CDR3 coding DNA: TGCGCCAGCAGACCACTAGCGGGAGTCACTGAGCAGTTCTTC. Translated: CASRPLAGVTEQFF.

V and J are TRBV10-3 and TRBJ1-1, with a weak D call TRBD1 (6 bases). CDR1 is ENHRY, CDR2 SYGVKD, per germline. Between the trimmed V and J ends, which lost 11 bases and 4 bases, there was a span of 14 bases. This CDR3 contains 12 residues. For the CDR3, the DNA is TGTGCCGGACAGTCTTGGGGCACTGAAGCTTTCTTT. Translation: CAGQSWGTEAFF.

The chain joins TRBV11-2 to TRBJ1-1; perhaps TRBD1 as D (5 bases). Trimming removed 1 base at V and 0 bases at J, with 9 bases between. Germline-derived CDR1 and CDR2 are SGHAT and FQNNGV. The CDR3 sequence is 15 residues long. The DNA of the CDR3 is TGTGCCAGCAGCTTAGGAGTAGGGGTGAACACTGAAGCTTTCTTT. Its translation is CASSLGVGVNTEAFF.

CDR3 bases: TGTGCCACCAGCAGAGATATGGTGGGGGTAAGCACTGAAGCTTTCTTT. It yields the protein CATSRDMVGVSTEAFF. The chain has TRBV15 and TRBJ1-1; D might be TRBD1 (5 bases). The CDR3 is 16 residues long. V was shortened by 0 bases and J by 4 bases, with 15 bases between the two germline ends. The germline CDR1 and CDR2 sequences are LNHNV and YYDKDF (reference sequence).

The chain uses TRBV6-4 and TRBJ2-3; D is perhaps TRBD1 (6 bases). The germline V gene encodes CDR1 MRHNA and CDR2 SNTAGT. The CDR3 spans 14 residues. V lost 4 bases, J lost 2 bases, and 10 bases lay in between. The CDR3 loop reads CASSARGNTDTQYF. The CDR3 region has the DNA TGTGCCAGCAGTGCGAGGGGGAACACAGATACGCAGTATTTT.

The V and J genes are TRBV21-1 and TRBJ2-7; TRBD2, as called in the table, went unchecked against the DNA. TRBV21-1 is labeled a pseudogene. This CDR3 has 18 residues. DNA for the CDR3: TGTGCCAGCATTTTTCCATGGCGGGGTAAAAAGGGCTCCTACGAGCAGTACTTC. Translated: CASIFPWRGKKGSYEQYF.

In its sample, this clone was seen once. The chain joins TRBV9 to TRBJ2-1; 11 bases agree with TRBD1. The CDR3 is 15 amino acids. Germline V lookup: CDR1 SGDLS, CDR2 YYNGEE. With V trimmed by 3 bases and J by 7 bases, 6 bases remained unmatched. This chain's CDR3 is CASSAPGTGGNEQFF. CDR3 nucleotides: TGTGCCAGCAGCGCCCCCGGGACAGGGGGAAATGAGCAGTTCTTC.

This chain links TRBV29-1 with TRBJ1-1, with D unclear. Germline loops: CDR1 SQVTM, CDR2 ANQGSEA. V was shortened by 0 bases and J by 2 bases, with 10 bases between the two germline ends. The CDR3 extends over 14 amino acids. The CDR3 bases are TGCAGCGTTGAAGAAGCGACATTCAACACTGAAGCTTTCTTT. Residues: CSVEEATFNTEAFF.

This chain joins TRBV25-1 and TRBJ1-1; no firm D call. The CDR3 runs 13 residues. CDR1 and CDR2 (germline): MGHDK, SYGVNS. Trimming removed 3 bases at V and 4 bases at J, with 9 bases between. The CDR3 sequence: CASSDWVSTEAFF. The CDR3, as DNA: TGTGCCAGCAGTGATTGGGTAAGCACTGAAGCTTTCTTT.

The chain uses TRBV11-2 and TRBJ2-1; TRBD2 matches 7 bases. In germline, CDR1 is SGHAT, CDR2 FQNNGV. J lost 2 bases, V lost 3 bases, and 7 bases had no gene match. The CDR3 is 16 residues long. The CDR3 loop reads CASSLSSSGTYNEQFF. CDR3 nucleotide sequence: TGTGCCAGCAGCTTGTCTTCTAGCGGAACCTACAATGAGCAGTTCTTC. The full variable domain, completed using reference TRBV11-2 and TRBJ2-1, is EAGVAQSPRYKIIEKRQSVAFWCNPISGHATLYWYQQILGQGPKLLIQFQNNGVVDDSQLPKDRFSAERLKGVDSTLKIQPAKLEDSAVYLCASSLSSSGTYNEQFFGPGTRLTVL.

There are a few counts of this clone. The J gene is TRBJ2-5, the V gene TRBV5-6; D perhaps matches TRBD1 (6 bases). Germline lookup yields CDR1 SGHDT and CDR2 YYEEEE. Trimming cost V 5 bases and J 5 bases, with 13 bases left between them. The CDR3 sequence is 13 residues long. CDR3 in amino acids: CASSSGVMETQYF. DNA of the CDR3: TGTGCCAGCAGTTCAGGGGTAATGGAGACCCAGTACTTC.

This sequence joins TRBV15 and TRBJ2-1, with 12 bases that match TRBD2. The ends lost 3 bases at V and 8 bases at J; junction bases unmatched: 11. The V gene's germline CDR1 is LNHNV and CDR2 YYDKDF (reference sequence). CDR3 size: 17 residues. The DNA of the CDR3 is TGTGCCACCAGCAGGGAATGGACTAGCGGGACGACGCATGAGCAGTTCTTC. It yields the protein CATSREWTSGTTHEQFF. Full variable domain (remainder filled in from reference TRBV15 and TRBJ2-1): DAMVIQNPRYQVTQFGKPVTLSCSQTLNHNVMYWYQQKSSQAPKLLFHYYDKDFNNEADTPDNFQSRRPNTSFCFLDIRSPGLGDTAMYLCATSREWTSGTTHEQFFGPGTRLTVL.

The J gene is TRBJ2-2, the V gene TRBV11-3, with D uncertain. From germline, CDR1 is SGHNT and CDR2 YENEEA. Between the trimmed V and J ends, which lost 5 bases and 2 bases, there was a span of 3 bases. This CDR3 has 12 residues. CDR3 coding DNA: TGTGCCAGCAGCCACAACACCGGGGAGCTGTTTTTT. This translates into CASSHNTGELFF.

This clone has more than one count but fewer than ten. The chain uses TRBV5-1 and TRBJ2-7, with 12 bases aligning to TRBD2. Trimming removed 0 bases from V and 4 bases from J; junction bases left unmatched: 11. CDR1 and CDR2 from the germline V gene are SGHRS and YFSETQ. This CDR3 is 18 amino acids long. CDR3 bases: TGCGCCAGCAGCTTGGGACTAGCGGGAGTGCCCATGGGGTACGAGCAGTACTTC. Translated, it gives CASSLGLAGVPMGYEQYF.